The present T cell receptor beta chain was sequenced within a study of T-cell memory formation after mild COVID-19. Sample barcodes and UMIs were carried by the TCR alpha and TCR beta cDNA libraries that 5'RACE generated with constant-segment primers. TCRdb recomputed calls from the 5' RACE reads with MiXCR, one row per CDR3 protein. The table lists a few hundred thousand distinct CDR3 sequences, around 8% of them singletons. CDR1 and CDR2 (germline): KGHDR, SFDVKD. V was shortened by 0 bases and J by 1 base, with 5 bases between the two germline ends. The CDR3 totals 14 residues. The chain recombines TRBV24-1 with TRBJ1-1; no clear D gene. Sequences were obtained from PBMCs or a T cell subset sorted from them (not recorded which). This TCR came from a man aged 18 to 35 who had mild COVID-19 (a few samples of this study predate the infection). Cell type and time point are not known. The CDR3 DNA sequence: TGTGCCACCAGTGATTTGCGGGAGAACACTGAAGCTTTCTTT. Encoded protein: CATSDLRENTEAFF.